The present TCR beta chain was sequenced within a study of shared clonotypes between healthy human individuals. CDR3 length equals 13 residues. Germline assignment: CDR1 LNHDA and CDR2 SQIVND (reference sequence). The ends were cut back, 3 bases at V and 1 base at J, with 4 bases in the middle. Here immunoSEQ multiplex PCR was the method, and the copy in TCRdb shows in-frame clones only, minus some. The data show more than 150,000 clones, around 63% seen once. Sample: memory CD4+ T cells sorted from blood. Subset denoted: CD45RA-negative fraction. The V and J genes are TRBV19 and TRBJ1-5; D call uncertain. The clonotype comes from a man under 40 in good health. The CDR3 nucleotides read TGTGCCAGTAGTATTAGCAGCAATCAGCCCCAGCATTTT. Protein: CASSISSNQPQHF.